This T cell receptor beta chain was sequenced in a study of cytomegalovirus exposure and HLA in healthy donors. Vbeta (60) and Jbeta (13) primers were used in the PCR. The table came from immunoSEQ multiplex PCR; TCRdb's copy has only in-frame clones and leaves some out. Altogether about 160,000 clones are present, roughly 80% being singletons, with the ten largest covering 3.5% to 4.5%. V was pared by 1 base and J by 3 bases, with 8 bases of the junction left unmatched. This CDR3 comprises 16 residues. Germline V lookup: CDR1 SGHTA, CDR2 FQGTGA. Material for sequencing was PBMCs. The J gene is TRBJ2-5, the V gene TRBV7-3; 7 bases map to TRBD2. The receptor was derived from a man aged 25 to 40 in good health and CMV-seropositive. CDR3: CASSLRVDLAEETQYF. The CDR3 DNA sequence: TGTGCCAGCAGCTTAAGGGTTGATCTAGCGGAAGAGACCCAGTACTTC.